This T cell receptor (beta chain) was recorded in a study of cytomegalovirus exposure and HLA in healthy donors. At the level of the study: Inside one of the first data releases sat around 86 million unique TCRs taken from HLA-typed donors. Broader study findings: In vitro checks showed that a few CMV-associated chains really do target CMV antigens. One later analysis reportedly identified an Asian-associated ancestry cluster that showed fewer N-insertions than the approximately 700-donor mean. Cytomegalovirus association was assigned to under 200 TCR beta chains.

The study ran its PCR with 60 Vbeta and 13 Jbeta primers. Some clones are missing from TCRdb's copy, which holds only in-frame ones; the method was immunoSEQ multiplex PCR. Counted here are approximately 150,000 clones, 65% to 80% occurring once; the ten biggest clones make up 10% to 15%. In the case of this clone: As yet, its antigen is unknown.

This CDR3 is 15 amino acids long. Germline-derived CDR1 and CDR2 are MGHRA and YSYEKL. With 4 bases clipped from V and 5 bases from J, the junction kept 6 bases outside the gene matches. The chain employs TRBV4-1 and TRBJ2-1, with 9 bases that match TRBD1. The sequencing sample was made of PBMCs. This TCR was sampled from a man aged 35-49 years in good health and CMV-seropositive. CDR3 protein: CASSLDRGLNNEQFF. CDR3 bases: TGCGCCAGCAGCCTGGACAGGGGCTTGAACAATGAGCAGTTCTTC.